Presented here are 7 T cell receptor beta chains from one specimen sequenced in a study of OX40 agonist ivuxolimab in advanced cancers. The protocol was immunoSEQ multiplex PCR, while the TCRdb copy is restricted to in-frame clones and leaves out a portion. The sample includes about 71,000 clones, around 94% of them seen just once. The sequencing used CD4+ or CD8+ T cells sorted from blood, collected in a trial of the OX40 agonist ivuxolimab. These receptors came from an adult with an advanced solid tumor such as melanoma, head and neck, liver or kidney cancer.

The chain uses TRBV7-6 and TRBJ2-5, with D possibly being TRBD1 (5 bases). The length of the CDR3 is 17 residues. In germline, CDR1 is SGHVS, CDR2 FNYEAQ. V was shortened by 8 bases and J by 3 bases, with 25 bases between the two germline ends. The CDR3 coding sequence is TGTGCCAGCCACGAGATCGCTGGACAACAATACAAAGAGACCCAGTACTTC. Its protein is CASHEIAGQQYKETQYF.

The V call is TRBV16, the J call TRBJ1-1; D might be TRBD1 (5 bases). In germline, CDR1 is KGHSY, CDR2 FQNENV. With 0 bases removed from V and 1 base from J, the gap between germline ends came to 12 bases. The CDR3 runs to 16 residues. The CDR3 bases are TGTGCCAGCAGCCAATCAGTGTACGGGGGGAACACTGAAGCTTTCTTT. This codes for CASSQSVYGGNTEAFF.

The rearrangement uses TRBV4-3 and TRBJ2-1, with 13 positions matching TRBD2. The CDR3 sequence is 15 residues long. The germline V gene encodes CDR1 LGHNA and CDR2 YSLEER. The V segment lost 3 bases and the J segment 7 bases; nucleotides outside the gene matches: 3. This chain's CDR3 is CASSQGLAGKNEQFF. CDR3 in DNA: TGCGCCAGCAGCCAGGGACTAGCGGGGAAAAATGAGCAGTTCTTC.

This clone appeared a single time. This rearrangement joins TRBV7-8 to TRBJ1-1; D is perhaps TRBD1 (5 bases). CDR1 is SGHVS and CDR2 is FQNEAQ in the germline V gene. This CDR3 is built from 15 residues. Trimming pared 1 base from V and 1 base from J, leaving 10 bases between. In DNA, the CDR3 is TGTGCCAGCAGCTTAGGGCCAGGGTGGAACACTGAAGCTTTCTTT. Translating gives CASSLGPGWNTEAFF.

The chain carries TRBV7-9 and TRBJ1-2, with 8 bases that match TRBD1. This CDR3 has 14 residues. Germline V lookup: CDR1 SEHNR, CDR2 FQNEAQ (reference sequence). The junction had 9 bases not matched to a gene; V was cut back by 5 bases and J by 7 bases. The CDR3 nucleotides are TGTGCCAGCAGCCCTAGGACAGGGTGGATTGGCTACACCTTC. Translated: CASSPRTGWIGYTF.

The chain uses TRBV27 and TRBJ2-5, with D maybe TRBD1 (5 bases). The CDR3 totals 15 residues. Deletions cut 8 bases from V and 2 bases from J, with 18 bases between. Germline V CDR1 and CDR2: MNHEY, SMNVEV (reference sequence). Written as DNA, the CDR3 is TGTGCCAGCCGAAGAGACCCAGGGCTACAAGAGACCCAGTACTTC. Translation gives CASRRDPGLQETQYF.

The chain employs TRBV4-2 and TRBJ2-4, with a weak D call TRBD1 (5 bases). V lost 3 bases and J 2 bases, leaving 11 bases between the germline ends. CDR1 LGHNA and CDR2 YNFKEQ come from the germline V gene. The CDR3 loop spans 15 amino acids. This CDR3 is CASSHGRGTKNIQYF. CDR3 DNA: TGTGCCAGCAGCCATGGAAGGGGTACCAAAAACATTCAGTACTTC.